A single sample is the source of the 9 T cell receptor beta chains below, sequenced in a study of blood T cells in healthy people across ages. Primers used in a second PCR of about 7 to 12 cycles were a sample-barcoded 5' primer and a J-beta primer mix. TCRdb ran MiXCR on the 5' RACE reads and lists one entry per CDR3 protein. The data hold 540,000 or so distinct CDR3 sequences, with 25% to 30% observed a single time. Sequenced sample: blood. Source of these receptors: a woman between 70 and 85 years old in good health.

This clonotype appeared many times. The J gene is TRBJ1-3, the V gene TRBV12-3 or TRBV12-4, with D perhaps matching TRBD1 (5 bases). V lost 6 bases and J lost 0, with 12 bases in between. The CDR3 loop spans 15 amino acids. In DNA form, the CDR3 reads TGTGCCAGCAGCTCCCCCGACAGCTCTGGAAACACCATATATTTT. This sequence encodes CASSSPDSSGNTIYF.

The chain links TRBV10-3 to TRBJ2-7; TRBD1 might be the D (7 bases). This CDR3 is 14 amino acids long. Germline V CDR1 and CDR2: ENHRY, SYGVKD. V dropped 5 bases and J dropped 6 bases, with 17 bases sitting between them. This CDR3 is CAISQFGQEGEQYF. CDR3 nucleotide sequence: TGTGCCATCAGTCAATTTGGACAGGAGGGCGAGCAGTACTTC.

This chain uses TRBV4-3 with TRBJ2-1; D not certain. The CDR3 length is 11 residues. Germline CDR1 is LGHNA and CDR2 is YSLEER. V dropped 1 base and J dropped 10 bases, with 5 bases sitting between them. CDR3 nucleotide sequence: TGCGCCAGCAGCCAAGCTATGGAGCAGTTCTTC. This gives the protein CASSQAMEQFF.

The rearrangement joins TRBV27 to TRBJ2-3; 7 bases match TRBD2. CDR3 length: 16 residues. Trimming cost V 2 bases and J 2 bases; bases outside gene matches: 7. Germline CDR1 is MNHEY and CDR2 is SMNVEV (reference sequence). DNA of the CDR3: TGTGCCAGCAGTTTAGGGCGGGGGTGGTTCACAGATACGCAGTATTTT. Encoded protein: CASSLGRGWFTDTQYF.

The chain carries TRBV5-1 and TRBJ1-4; D possibly corresponds to TRBD1 (5 bases). The germline V gene has CDR1 SGHRS and CDR2 YFSETQ. The CDR3 runs 14 residues. The ends were cut back, 1 base at V and 6 bases at J, with 10 bases in the middle. The CDR3 coding sequence is TGCGCCAGCAGCTTGTTAGGAGGGGATGAAAAACTGTTTTTT. Its protein product is CASSLLGGDEKLFF. Looking up the rest from reference TRBV5-1 and TRBJ1-4 gives the full variable domain: KAGVTQTPRYLIKTRGQQVTLSCSPISGHRSVSWYQQTPGQGLQFLFEYFSETQRNKGNFPGRFSGRQFSNSRSEMNVSTLELGDSALYLCASSLLGGDEKLFFGSGTQLSVL.

This chain uses TRBV19 with TRBJ2-1; 11 nucleotides align to TRBD2. V lost 4 bases and J lost 7; bases outside the gene matches: 0. Germline CDR1 is LNHDA and CDR2 is SQIVND (reference sequence). The CDR3 spans 13 residues. In DNA, the CDR3 is TGTGCCAGTAGTACTAGCGGGGGGAATGAGCAGTTCTTC. Its protein product is CASSTSGGNEQFF.

The V and J genes are TRBV20-1 and TRBJ2-2; D gene uncertain. CDR3 length equals 16 residues. CDR1 is DFQATT, CDR2 SNEGSKA, per germline (reference sequence). V gave up 1 base and J gave up 1 base, with 13 bases separating them. CDR3 DNA sequence: TGCAGTGCTAGAGCCGGACGAGGAGTGAACACCGGGGAGCTGTTTTTT. This sequence encodes CSARAGRGVNTGELFF.

J is TRBJ1-2 and V is TRBV2; 7 nucleotides agree with TRBD1. Unmatched junction bases numbered 15, after V lost 6 bases and J lost 11 bases. Germline assignment: CDR1 SNHLY and CDR2 FYNNEI. This CDR3 is 14 amino acids long. The CDR3: CASSAEKGTASYTF. The CDR3 DNA is TGTGCCAGCAGCGCCGAGAAGGGGACAGCGAGTTACACCTTC.

The rearrangement joins TRBV7-9 to TRBJ1-1; D is ambiguous. Trimming shortened V by 3 bases and J by 9 bases, and 14 bases separated the two germline ends. CDR1 is SEHNR, CDR2 FQNEAQ, per germline (reference sequence). This CDR3 region has 13 residues. The CDR3 here is CASSFWQDSKAFF. The DNA for the CDR3 is TGTGCCAGCAGCTTTTGGCAGGACTCTAAAGCTTTCTTT. Filled out from reference TRBV7-9 and TRBJ1-1, the complete variable domain reads DTGVSQNPRHKITKRGQNVTFRCDPISEHNRLYWYRQTLGQGPEFLTYFQNEAQLEKSRLLSDRFSAERPKGSFSTLEIQRTEQGDSAMYLCASSFWQDSKAFFGQGTRLTVV.